The sequence of this T cell receptor (beta chain) was determined in a study of T cell repertoires in urothelial bladder cancer. This clone came up a few times. Antigen unknown. Findings and limits, study-wide: One T-cell clone reached up to roughly 17% of carcinoma infiltrating lymphocytes.

The protocol was immunoSEQ multiplex PCR, while the TCRdb copy is restricted to in-frame clones and leaves out a portion. This table holds thousands of clones, approximately 59% found once. The germline V gene encodes CDR1 SGHTA and CDR2 FQGNSA. This CDR3 is built from 16 residues. Trimming left V 4 bases short and J 5 bases short, with 20 bases between. The TCR comes from a human donor with urothelial carcinoma. Material: tumor-infiltrating cells from bladder cancer. The genes are TRBV7-2 and TRBJ1-2; D is ambiguous. The CDR3, as DNA: TGTGCCAGCAGCTCACGAAACCGGGAAGCAGTTTATGGCTACACCTTC. Translation gives CASSSRNREAVYGYTF.